These 19 T cell receptor beta chains were all obtained from the same sample, sequenced in a study of beta chain features in type 1 diabetes. Study-level results: Type 1 diabetes patients had TCRB CDR3s that were shorter (moderately but significantly so) in all four CD4+ subsets.

Expressed TCRB transcripts were sequenced after all isolated RNA was converted to cDNA. The repertoire was sequenced with immunoSEQ multiplex PCR; TCRdb's copy has only in-frame clones and lacks some. The data show 600,000 to 700,000 clones, around an eighth seen once. Their antigens remain unidentified. The sample taken for sequencing was naive CD4+ T cells from blood. All receptors come from a man between 18 and 35 years old with type 1 diabetes.

This clone was picked up a small number of times. J is TRBJ2-7 and V is TRBV13; the D gene is possibly TRBD1 (6 bases). The CDR3 is 13 residues long. Trimming took 0 bases from V and 3 from J, leaving 6 bases between them. CDR1 is PRHDT, CDR2 FYEKMQ, per germline (reference sequence). CDR3 residues: CASSLGTGYEQYF. CDR3 coding DNA: TGTGCCAGCAGCTTAGGGACAGGCTACGAGCAGTACTTC.

This clone was detected only a few times. The chain has TRBV29-1 and TRBJ1-6; a possible D gene is TRBD1 (5 bases). Germline V gene data show CDR1 as SQVTM and CDR2 as ANQGSEA. V was pared by 6 bases and J by 10 bases, with 19 bases between. This CDR3 has 14 residues. CDR3: CSVAEGTKGSPLHF. CDR3 coding DNA: TGCAGCGTCGCTGAGGGGACCAAGGGGTCACCCCTCCACTTT.

The sample holds a few counts of this clone. V and J are TRBV7-2 and TRBJ1-2; unclear D gene. This CDR3 has 15 amino acids. Germline V gene data show CDR1 as SGHTA and CDR2 as FQGNSA. The V end lost 0 bases, the J end lost 1 base, and 9 bases lay between the germline ends. The CDR3 coding sequence is TGTGCCAGCAGCTTAGCGACGGAGGTTAACTATGGCTACACCTTC. Protein sequence: CASSLATEVNYGYTF.

This clone was recorded a few times. The chain combines TRBV29-1 with TRBJ2-7; no reliable D call. V was cut by 5 bases and J by 1 base, with 12 bases left in between. This CDR3 is 13 amino acids long. CDR1 is SQVTM, CDR2 ANQGSEA, per germline. CDR3 sequence (DNA): TGCAGCGTTCAACAGCTAAGATCCTACGAGCAGTACTTC. Translation: CSVQQLRSYEQYF.

This clone was recorded a few times. This chain links TRBV15 with TRBJ1-3, with 9 nucleotides matching TRBD1. V shed 5 bases and J 2 bases; nucleotides not matched to a gene: 4. Germline values: CDR1 LNHNV, CDR2 YYDKDF (reference sequence). This CDR3 has 15 amino acids. Here the CDR3 reads CATSARTGAGNTIYF. In DNA form, the CDR3 reads TGTGCCACCAGCGCCAGGACAGGGGCTGGAAACACCATATATTTT.

V usage is TRBV6-5 and J usage is TRBJ2-1; 9 bases line up with TRBD1. The CDR3 spans 14 residues. With V trimmed by 5 bases and J by 8 bases, 7 bases remained unmatched. Germline V CDR1 and CDR2: MNHEY, SVGAGI. CDR3: CASSRGQGRHEQFF. The DNA for the CDR3 is TGTGCCAGCAGTAGGGGACAGGGAAGGCATGAGCAGTTCTTC.

The rearrangement links TRBV2 to TRBJ2-1, with TRBD1 as a possible D gene (6 bases). Per the germline V gene, CDR1 is SNHLY and CDR2 is FYNNEI. The ends were cut back, 5 bases at V and 7 bases at J, with 15 bases in the middle. The CDR3 length is 14 residues. In DNA, the CDR3 is TGTGCCAGCAGTAAAACCGGGACACCGAATGAGCAGTTCTTC. The encoded protein is CASSKTGTPNEQFF.

V gene TRBV6-1 combines with J gene TRBJ2-5; D remains unclear. The germline V gene encodes CDR1 MNHNS and CDR2 SASEGT. This CDR3 region has 13 residues. Trimming stripped 7 bases from V and 2 bases from J, with 11 bases between. The CDR3 here is CASMVVIQETQYF. The DNA of the CDR3 is TGTGCCAGCATGGTCGTTATACAAGAGACCCAGTACTTC.

This chain links TRBV7-9 with TRBJ1-1; no clear D gene. The CDR3 has 13 amino acids. Germline CDR1 and CDR2: SEHNR and FQNEAQ (reference sequence). V was pared by 1 base and J by 7 bases, with 10 bases between. In DNA, the CDR3 is TGTGCCAGCAGCTTAGAGGGCGCTATTGAAGCTTTCTTT. Translating it yields CASSLEGAIEAFF.

This clone has more than one count but fewer than ten. The chain couples TRBV25-1 to TRBJ1-6; 9 nucleotides match TRBD1. With 4 bases clipped from V and 9 bases from J, the junction kept 4 bases outside the gene matches. CDR3 length: 14 amino acids. CDR1 is MGHDK, CDR2 SYGVNS, per germline. The CDR3: CASSGTGEGSPLHF. The CDR3 nucleotides are TGTGCCAGCAGTGGGACAGGGGAAGGTTCACCCCTCCACTTT.

This clone turned up a few times. DNA for the CDR3: TGTGCCAGCAGCTTGGCCCAGGGGGGGAAGCAGTACTTC. Its translation: CASSLAQGGKQYF. This chain links TRBV13 with TRBJ2-7; D assignment may be TRBD1 or TRBD2 (7 bases each). The germline CDR1 and CDR2 sequences are PRHDT and FYEKMQ (reference sequence). The CDR3 covers 13 residues. With 3 bases removed from V and 8 bases from J, the gap between germline ends came to 14 bases.

This clone was picked up a small number of times. V is TRBV2 and J is TRBJ2-3; 10 nucleotides line up with TRBD1. The germline V gene has CDR1 SNHLY and CDR2 FYNNEI. The CDR3 contains 15 residues. With V trimmed by 7 bases and J by 4 bases, 8 bases remained unmatched. The CDR3 reads CASMVWTGGSDTQYF. The CDR3 DNA reads TGTGCCAGCATGGTCTGGACAGGGGGTTCAGATACGCAGTATTTT.

Only a few counts were recorded for this clone. The CDR3 spells CASSPPEERNEQFF. The CDR3 DNA reads as TGTGCCAGCAGCCCCCCCGAGGAGCGCAATGAGCAGTTCTTC. V usage is TRBV2 and J usage is TRBJ2-1; no clear D gene. The V gene's germline CDR1 is SNHLY and CDR2 FYNNEI. CDR3 length: 14 residues. Trimming removed 6 bases at V and 6 bases at J, with 15 bases between.

The chain recombines TRBV7-2 with TRBJ1-3; D gene uncertain. CDR3 length: 16 residues. CDR1 and CDR2 (germline): SGHTA, FQGNSA. The ends were cut back, 7 bases at V and 0 bases at J, with 16 bases in the middle. Here the CDR3 DNA reads TGTGCCAGCATCGAGACGCTGCTTAACTCTGGAAACACCATATATTTT. It yields the protein CASIETLLNSGNTIYF. The full variable domain, with the rest looked up from reference TRBV7-2 and TRBJ1-3, is GAGVSQSPSNKVTEKGKDVELRCDPISGHTALYWYRQSLGQGLEFLIYFQGNSAPDKSGLPSDRFSAERTGGSVSTLTIQRTQQEDSAVYLCASIETLLNSGNTIYFGEGSWLTVV.

This clone turned up a few times. This chain uses TRBV25-1 with TRBJ1-3; maybe TRBD1 (5 bases). This CDR3 spans 14 amino acids. In germline, CDR1 is MGHDK, CDR2 SYGVNS. Trimming took 7 bases from V and 1 from J, leaving 11 bases between them. The CDR3 region is CASTDSGSGNTIYF. Written as DNA, the CDR3 is TGTGCCAGCACCGACTCAGGGTCTGGAAACACCATATATTTT. Full variable domain (outside the CDR3, taken from reference TRBV25-1 and TRBJ1-3): EADIYQTPRYLVIGTGKKITLECSQTMGHDKMYWYQQDPGMELHLIHYSYGVNSTEKGDLSSESTVSRIRTEHFPLTLESARPSHTSQYLCASTDSGSGNTIYFGEGSWLTVV.

The table lists this clone with a few counts. The chain uses TRBV19 and TRBJ1-5; D is perhaps TRBD1 (6 bases). Per germline, CDR1 LNHDA and CDR2 SQIVND (reference sequence). The CDR3 is made up of 15 amino acids. The V end was cut by 6 bases, the J end by 2 bases, with 14 bases between. For the CDR3, the DNA is TGTGCCAGTAGCGCCCGGGGGCCTGGCAATCAGCCCCAGCATTTT. It encodes CASSARGPGNQPQHF.

The chain recombines TRBV6-6 with TRBJ1-2; no definite D call. Trimming took 6 bases from V and 1 from J, leaving 15 bases between them. This CDR3 is built from 15 residues. CDR1 is MNHNY, CDR2 SVGAGI, per germline (reference sequence). The DNA of the CDR3 is TGTGCCAGCAGGAGGGAAATGGGCCATAACTATGGCTACACCTTC. The encoded protein is CASRREMGHNYGYTF.

The chain couples TRBV10-3 to TRBJ2-4; TRBD1 or TRBD2 may be the D gene (5 bases each). Germline V gene sequence: CDR1 ENHRY, CDR2 SYGVKD. The CDR3 runs to 15 residues. V lost 0 bases to trimming and J lost 7 bases, with 13 bases between them. CDR3 bases: TGTGCCATCAGTGAGTCGGGACCTATCTCCAACATTCAGTACTTC. Translated, it gives CAISESGPISNIQYF.

This clone has only a few counts. The chain combines TRBV11-2 with TRBJ1-2, with D possibly being TRBD1 (6 bases). This CDR3 spans 12 amino acids. Germline CDR1 reads SGHAT; CDR2 reads FQNNGV. Trimming removed 5 bases from V and 4 bases from J, with 8 bases in between. CDR3 amino acids: CASSLDSYGYTF. The CDR3 nucleotides are TGTGCCAGCAGCCTGGACAGCTATGGCTACACCTTC.